Here is one T cell receptor beta chain with its context. A TCRbeta library incorporating unique molecular identifiers was prepared. TCRdb itself ran the PCR reads through MiXCR, one entry per CDR3 protein. The repertoire holds around 370,000 distinct CDR3 sequences, with around a tenth as singletons. This record belongs to a study of T-cell reconstitution after alpha-beta-depleted transplantation in children. The germline V gene encodes CDR1 DFQATT and CDR2 SNEGSKA (reference sequence). Trimming pared 4 bases from V and 8 bases from J, leaving 9 bases between. The CDR3 has 11 amino acids. This sequence joins TRBV20-1 and TRBJ2-1; no clear D gene. Sample: PBMCs from the stem cell graft donor, taken from the stem cell graft. The sequence came from a human donor who donated a stem cell graft to a child with acute lymphoblastic leukemia. This chain's CDR3 is CSATEMDEQFF. The CDR3 DNA follows: TGCAGTGCTACTGAGATGGATGAGCAGTTCTTC.